One and the same sample provided the 7 T cell receptor beta chains below, sequenced in a study of Siglec-9 on CD8 T cells in melanoma. Using immunoSEQ multiplex PCR, the repertoire was profiled, and TCRdb retains in-frame clones only, with some absent. This table holds around 30,000 clones, 80% found once. Sequencing was carried out using Siglec-9- CD8+ T cells sorted from blood. The receptor set was obtained from a human donor in good health.

V gene TRBV19 combines with J gene TRBJ2-2; D is ambiguous. The ends were cut back, 1 base at V and 7 bases at J, with 10 bases in the middle. The CDR3 consists of 14 residues. Looked up from germline, CDR1 is LNHDA and CDR2 is SQIVND (reference sequence). DNA for the CDR3: TGTGCCAGTAGTATAGGGGATCTGCGCGGGGAGCTGTTTTTT. This codes for CASSIGDLRGELFF.

This chain joins TRBV25-1 and TRBJ1-1; 7 bases line up with TRBD1. V lost 1 base, J lost 4 bases, and 6 bases stayed unmatched. Germline CDR1 is MGHDK and CDR2 is SYGVNS. The CDR3 length is 15 residues. The CDR3 nucleotides are TGTGCCAGCAGTGAATCGGCAGGGGGGCGCACTGAAGCTTTCTTT. Translated: CASSESAGGRTEAFF.

V is TRBV11-2 and J is TRBJ1-2; D unresolved. V was shortened by 0 bases and J by 3 bases, with 14 bases between the two germline ends. The germline V gene has CDR1 SGHAT and CDR2 FQNNGV. The CDR3 loop spans 16 amino acids. In DNA, the CDR3 is TGTGCCAGCAGCTTAGAGTGGAGGGCTTCGGACTATGGCTACACCTTC. Translation gives CASSLEWRASDYGYTF.

Only one count was recorded for this clone. This chain joins TRBV7-2 and TRBJ1-2, with D perhaps matching TRBD1 (6 bases). CDR3 length: 14 amino acids. Germline V gene data show CDR1 as SGHTA and CDR2 as FQGNSA. V gave up 1 base and J gave up 8 bases, with 14 bases separating them. For the CDR3, the DNA is TGTGCCAGCAGCTTAGGAAGGGGGGCCCGGGGCTACACCTTC. It is translated as CASSLGRGARGYTF.

The chain links TRBV6-6 to TRBJ1-1; D is unclear. This CDR3 is 16 amino acids long. In germline, CDR1 is MNHNY, CDR2 SVGAGI (reference sequence). V lost 2 bases to trimming and J lost 4 bases, with 17 bases between them. The CDR3 loop reads CASSYRRTRMGTEAFF. Here the CDR3 DNA reads TGTGCCAGCAGTTACAGGAGGACTAGGATGGGCACTGAAGCTTTCTTT.

The chain has TRBV9 and TRBJ2-3; D call uncertain. The CDR3 is made up of 13 amino acids. V shed 0 bases and J shed 1 base, with 3 bases lying between them. The germline CDR1 and CDR2 sequences are SGDLS and YYNGEE. CDR3: CASSVECTDTQYF. DNA of the CDR3: TGTGCCAGCAGCGTAGAGTGCACAGATACGCAGTATTTT.

This clone was observed once. This chain uses TRBV27 with TRBJ1-2; tentatively, D is TRBD1 (5 bases). V was shortened by 5 bases and J by 7 bases, with 11 bases between the two germline ends. Germline V gene lookup returns CDR1 MNHEY and CDR2 SMNVEV (reference sequence). The CDR3 spans 12 residues. The CDR3 spells CASSPRDGGYTF. CDR3 nucleotide sequence: TGTGCCAGCAGTCCGCGGGACGGTGGCTACACCTTC.